This TCR beta chain was sequenced in a study of OX40 agonist ivuxolimab in advanced cancers. The protocol was immunoSEQ multiplex PCR, while the TCRdb copy is restricted to in-frame clones and leaves out a portion. The data contain under 80,000 clones, approximately 91% of them singletons. This clone came up once. The J segment lost 5 bases and the V segment lost 5 bases, leaving 6 bases of the junction unmatched. Germline loops: CDR1 SGHTA, CDR2 FQGTGA. This CDR3 comprises 13 residues. The sample was CD4+ or CD8+ T cells sorted from blood, taken in a trial of the OX40 agonist ivuxolimab. The receptor was derived from an adult with an advanced solid tumor such as melanoma, head and neck, liver or kidney cancer. The gene calls are TRBV7-3 and TRBJ2-7; 7 nucleotides match TRBD2. CDR3 in amino acids: CASSPIAGHEQYF. CDR3 bases: TGTGCCAGCAGCCCAATAGCGGGCCACGAGCAGTACTTC.